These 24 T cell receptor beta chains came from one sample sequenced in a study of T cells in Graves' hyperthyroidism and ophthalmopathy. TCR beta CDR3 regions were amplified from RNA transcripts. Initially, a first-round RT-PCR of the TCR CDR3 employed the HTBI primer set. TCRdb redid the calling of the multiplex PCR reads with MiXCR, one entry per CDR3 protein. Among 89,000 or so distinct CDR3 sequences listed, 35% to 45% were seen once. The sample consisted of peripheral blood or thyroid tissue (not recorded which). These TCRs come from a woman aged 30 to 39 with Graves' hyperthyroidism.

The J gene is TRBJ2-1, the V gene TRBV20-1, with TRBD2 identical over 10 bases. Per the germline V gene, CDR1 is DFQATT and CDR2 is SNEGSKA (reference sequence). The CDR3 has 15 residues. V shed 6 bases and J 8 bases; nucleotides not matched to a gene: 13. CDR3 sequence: CSAPVQLAGRDEQFF. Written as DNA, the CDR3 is TGCAGTGCGCCAGTCCAACTAGCGGGAAGGGATGAGCAGTTCTTC.

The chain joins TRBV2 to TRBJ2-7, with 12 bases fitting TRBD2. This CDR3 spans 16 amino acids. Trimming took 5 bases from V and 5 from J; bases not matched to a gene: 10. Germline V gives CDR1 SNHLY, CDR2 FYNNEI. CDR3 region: CASSYGGTSGPDEQYF. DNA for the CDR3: TGTGCCAGCAGTTACGGGGGGACTAGCGGGCCAGACGAGCAGTACTTC. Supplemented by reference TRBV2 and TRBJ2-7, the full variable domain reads EPEVTQTPSHQVTQMGQEVILRCVPISNHLYFYWYRQILGQKVEFLVSFYNNEISEKSEIFDDQFSVERPDGSNFTLKIRSTKLEDSAMYFCASSYGGTSGPDEQYFGPGTRLTVT.

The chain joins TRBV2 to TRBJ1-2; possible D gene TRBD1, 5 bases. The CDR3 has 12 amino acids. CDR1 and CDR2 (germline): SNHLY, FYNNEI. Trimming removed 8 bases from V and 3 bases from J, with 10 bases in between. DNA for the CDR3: TGTGCCAGCTTGGGACCTGACTATGGCTACACCTTC. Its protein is CASLGPDYGYTF.

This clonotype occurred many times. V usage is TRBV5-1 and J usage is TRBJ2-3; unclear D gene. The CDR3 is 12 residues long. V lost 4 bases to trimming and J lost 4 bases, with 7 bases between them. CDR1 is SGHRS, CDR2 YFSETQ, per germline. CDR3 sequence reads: CASSVSPDTQYF. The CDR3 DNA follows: TGCGCCAGCAGCGTCTCGCCAGATACGCAGTATTTT.

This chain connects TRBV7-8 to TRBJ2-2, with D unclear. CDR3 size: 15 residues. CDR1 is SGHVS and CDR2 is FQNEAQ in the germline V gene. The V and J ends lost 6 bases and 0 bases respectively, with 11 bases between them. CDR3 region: CASSLGPTNTGELFF. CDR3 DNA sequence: TGTGCCAGCAGTCTGGGTCCCACGAACACCGGGGAGCTGTTTTTT.

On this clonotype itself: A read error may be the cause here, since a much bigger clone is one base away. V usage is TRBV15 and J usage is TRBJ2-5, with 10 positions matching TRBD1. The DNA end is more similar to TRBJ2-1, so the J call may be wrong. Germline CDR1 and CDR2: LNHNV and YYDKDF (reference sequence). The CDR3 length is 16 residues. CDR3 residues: CATSSRDRGGQETQFF. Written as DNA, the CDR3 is TGTGCCACCAGCAGTCGGGACAGGGGAGGCCAAGAGACCCAGTTCTTC.

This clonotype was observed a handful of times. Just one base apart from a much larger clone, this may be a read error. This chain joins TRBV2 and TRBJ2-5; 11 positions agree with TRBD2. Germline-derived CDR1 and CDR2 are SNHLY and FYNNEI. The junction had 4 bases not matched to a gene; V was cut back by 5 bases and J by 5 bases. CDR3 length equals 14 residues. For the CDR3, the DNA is TGTGCCAGCAGTTCGCTAGCGGGAGGTGAGACCCAGTACTTC. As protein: CASSSLAGGETQYF.

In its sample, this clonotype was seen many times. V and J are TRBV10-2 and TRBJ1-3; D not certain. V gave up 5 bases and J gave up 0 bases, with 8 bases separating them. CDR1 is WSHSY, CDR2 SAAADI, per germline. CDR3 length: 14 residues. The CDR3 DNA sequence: TGCGCCAGCAGTAGCAGTGACTCTGGAAACACCATATATTTT. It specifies CASSSSDSGNTIYF.

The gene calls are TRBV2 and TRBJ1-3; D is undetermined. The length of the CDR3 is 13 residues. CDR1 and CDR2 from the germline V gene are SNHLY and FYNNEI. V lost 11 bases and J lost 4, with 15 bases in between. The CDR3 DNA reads TGTGCCGGCGGTGAAGCGTTGGGAAACACCATATATTTT. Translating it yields CAGGEALGNTIYF.

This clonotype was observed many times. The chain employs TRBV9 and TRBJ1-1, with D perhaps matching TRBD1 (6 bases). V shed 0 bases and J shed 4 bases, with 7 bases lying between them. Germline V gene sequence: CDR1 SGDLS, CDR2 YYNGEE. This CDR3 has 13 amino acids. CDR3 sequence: CASSVDRVTEAFF. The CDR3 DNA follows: TGTGCCAGCAGCGTAGACAGGGTCACTGAAGCTTTCTTT.

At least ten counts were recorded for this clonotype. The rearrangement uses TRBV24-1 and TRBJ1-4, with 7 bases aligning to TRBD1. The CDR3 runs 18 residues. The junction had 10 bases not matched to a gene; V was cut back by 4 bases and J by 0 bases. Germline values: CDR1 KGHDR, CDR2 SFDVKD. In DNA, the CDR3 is TGTGCCACCAGTGACCCTCGGACAGGAAACACAACTAATGAAAAACTGTTTTTT. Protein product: CATSDPRTGNTTNEKLFF.

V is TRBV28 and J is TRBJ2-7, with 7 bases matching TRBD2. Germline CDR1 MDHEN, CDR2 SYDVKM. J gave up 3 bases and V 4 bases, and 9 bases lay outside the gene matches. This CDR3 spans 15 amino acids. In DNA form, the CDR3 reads TGTGCCAGCAGTTGGGGAGGGGCTTCCTTCTACGAGCAGTACTTC. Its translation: CASSWGGASFYEQYF.

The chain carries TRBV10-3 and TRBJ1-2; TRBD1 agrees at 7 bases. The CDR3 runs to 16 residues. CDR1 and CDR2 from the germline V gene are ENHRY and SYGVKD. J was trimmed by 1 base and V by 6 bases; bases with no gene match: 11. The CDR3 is CAISSQGTGGNYGYTF. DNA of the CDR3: TGTGCCATCAGCTCACAGGGGACTGGCGGTAACTATGGCTACACCTTC.

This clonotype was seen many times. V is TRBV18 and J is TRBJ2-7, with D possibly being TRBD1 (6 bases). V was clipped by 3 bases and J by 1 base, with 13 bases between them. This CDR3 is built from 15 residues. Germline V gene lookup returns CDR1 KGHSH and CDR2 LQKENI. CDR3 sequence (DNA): TGTGCCAGCTCACCCTCCGGGACACGGTCCTACGAGCAGTACTTC. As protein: CASSPSGTRSYEQYF.

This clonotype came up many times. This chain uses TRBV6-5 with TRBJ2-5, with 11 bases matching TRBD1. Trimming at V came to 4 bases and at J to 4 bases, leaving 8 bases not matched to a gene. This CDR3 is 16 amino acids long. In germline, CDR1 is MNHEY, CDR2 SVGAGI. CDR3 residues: CASSSRDRGVVETQYF. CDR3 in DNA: TGTGCCAGCAGTTCCAGGGACAGGGGGGTGGTAGAGACCCAGTACTTC.

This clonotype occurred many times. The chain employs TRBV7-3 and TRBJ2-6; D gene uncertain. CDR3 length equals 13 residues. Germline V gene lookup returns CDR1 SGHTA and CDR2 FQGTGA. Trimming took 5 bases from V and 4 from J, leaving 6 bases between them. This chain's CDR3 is CASSPEGANVLTF. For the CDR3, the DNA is TGTGCCAGCAGCCCCGAGGGGGCCAACGTCCTGACTTTC.

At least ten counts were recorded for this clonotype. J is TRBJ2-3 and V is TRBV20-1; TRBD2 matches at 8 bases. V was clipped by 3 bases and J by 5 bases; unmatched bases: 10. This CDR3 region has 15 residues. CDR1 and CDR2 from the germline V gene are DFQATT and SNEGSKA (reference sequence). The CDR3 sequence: CSASIAGGGIDTQYF. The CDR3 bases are TGCAGTGCTAGTATCGCGGGAGGAGGGATAGATACGCAGTATTTT.

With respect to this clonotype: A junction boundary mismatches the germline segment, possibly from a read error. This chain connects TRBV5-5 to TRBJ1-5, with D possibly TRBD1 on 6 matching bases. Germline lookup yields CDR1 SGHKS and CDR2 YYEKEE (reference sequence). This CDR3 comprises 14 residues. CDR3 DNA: TGCGCCAGCAGCGACAGGACGCTCGGTCAGCCCCAGCGTTTT. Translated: CASSDRTLGQPQRF.

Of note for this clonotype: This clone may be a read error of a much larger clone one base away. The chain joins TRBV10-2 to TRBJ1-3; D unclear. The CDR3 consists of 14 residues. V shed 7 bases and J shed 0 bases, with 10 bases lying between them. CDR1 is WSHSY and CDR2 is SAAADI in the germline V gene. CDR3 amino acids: CASIVGSSGNTIYF. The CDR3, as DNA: TGCGCCAGCATAGTGGGATCCTCTGGAAACACCATATATTTT.

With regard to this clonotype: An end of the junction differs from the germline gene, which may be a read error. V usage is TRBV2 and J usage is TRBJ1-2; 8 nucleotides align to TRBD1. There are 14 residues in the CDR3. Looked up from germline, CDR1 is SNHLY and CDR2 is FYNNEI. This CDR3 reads CARSDRGHFYGYTF. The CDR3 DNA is TGTGCCCGCAGTGACAGGGGTCACTTTTATGGCTACACCTTC. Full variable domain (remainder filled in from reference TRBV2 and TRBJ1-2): EPEVTQTPSHQVTQMGQEVILRCVPISNHLYFYWYRQILGQKVEFLVSFYNNEISEKSEIFDDQFSVERPDGSNFTLKIRSTKLEDSAMYFCARSDRGHFYGYTFGSGTRLTVV.

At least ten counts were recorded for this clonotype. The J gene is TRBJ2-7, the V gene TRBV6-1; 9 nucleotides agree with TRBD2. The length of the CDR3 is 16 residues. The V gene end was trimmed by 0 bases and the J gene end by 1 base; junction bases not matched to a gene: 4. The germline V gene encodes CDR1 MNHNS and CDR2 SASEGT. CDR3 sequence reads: CASSEAPGLASYEQYF. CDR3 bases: TGTGCCAGCAGTGAAGCGCCGGGACTAGCTTCCTACGAGCAGTACTTC.

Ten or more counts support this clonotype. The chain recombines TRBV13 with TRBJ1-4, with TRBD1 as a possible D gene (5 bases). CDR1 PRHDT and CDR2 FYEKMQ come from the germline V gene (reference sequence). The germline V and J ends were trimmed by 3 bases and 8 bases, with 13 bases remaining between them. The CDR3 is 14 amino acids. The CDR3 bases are TGTGCCAGCAGCTTTCCAGGGAGAGGAGAAAAACTGTTTTTT. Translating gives CASSFPGRGEKLFF.

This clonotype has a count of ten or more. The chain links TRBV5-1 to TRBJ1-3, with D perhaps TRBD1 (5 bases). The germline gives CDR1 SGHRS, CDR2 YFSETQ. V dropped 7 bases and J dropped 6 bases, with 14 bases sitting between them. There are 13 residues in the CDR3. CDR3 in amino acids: CASQAGFENTIYF. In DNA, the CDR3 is TGCGCCAGCCAGGCAGGGTTTGAAAACACCATATATTTT.

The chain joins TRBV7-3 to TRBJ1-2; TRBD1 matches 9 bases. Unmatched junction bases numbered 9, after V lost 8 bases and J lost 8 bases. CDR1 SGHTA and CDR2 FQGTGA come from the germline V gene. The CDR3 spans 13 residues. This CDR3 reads CASSGQGHGGYTF. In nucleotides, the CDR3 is TGTGCCAGCTCGGGACAGGGTCATGGGGGCTACACCTTC.